Listed below are T cell receptor beta chains from one sample, sequenced in a study of blood T cell repertoires in COVID-19. Only in-frame clones appear in the TCRdb table, and some are missing; sequencing was by immunoSEQ multiplex PCR. This sample has fewer than 150,000 clones, with around 88% found just once. Sequenced: peripheral blood. The receptors originated from a human donor in a cohort sampled during active COVID-19. Both conserved end residues are part of each CDR3. The D gene is left open where the match is weak. The size field is filled for only some rows; it gives once, few, many or a size class.

abundance,v_gene,d_gene,j_gene,CDR3aa,CDR3nt
NA,TRBV2,NA,TRBJ1-2,CASSVDTGYTF,TGTGCCAGCAGTGTCGACACTGGCTACACCTTC
once,TRBV29-1,NA,TRBJ1-4,CSSYSSTNEKLFF,TGCAGCTCATACTCATCAACTAATGAAAAACTGTTTTTT
NA,TRBV18,NA,TRBJ2-2,CASSPVRVENTGELFF,TGTGCCAGCTCACCGGTGAGGGTAGAGAACACCGGGGAGCTGTTTTTT
NA,TRBV11-2,NA,TRBJ2-7,CASRANYEQYF,TGTGCCAGCAGGGCCAACTACGAGCAGTACTTC
NA,TRBV4-2,NA,TRBJ1-4,CASSRTAATNEKLFF,TGTGCCAGCAGCCGAACAGCGGCAACTAATGAAAAACTGTTTTTT
once,TRBV7-3,TRBD2,TRBJ2-1,CASSLAGGAYNEQFF,TGTGCCAGCAGCTTAGCCGGGGGGGCCTACAATGAGCAGTTCTTC
NA,TRBV4-2,TRBD2,TRBJ2-3,CASSQVSGGGPTDTQYF,TGTGCCAGCAGCCAAGTCTCCGGCGGGGGGCCCACAGATACGCAGTATTTT
NA,TRBV3-1/TRBV3-2,TRBD2,TRBJ2-4,CASSQDRGLALAKNIQYF,TGTGCCAGCAGCCAAGATCGTGGACTAGCTCTGGCCAAAAACATTCAGTACTTC
once,TRBV11-2,TRBD1,TRBJ1-2,CASSSPWTGANYGYTF,TGTGCCAGCAGCTCCCCGTGGACAGGAGCTAACTATGGCTACACCTTC
NA,TRBV10-3,TRBD1,TRBJ1-5,CAISSGTGMSPYQPQHF,TGTGCCATCAGTTCCGGGACAGGGATGAGTCCCTACCAGCCCCAGCATTTT
few,TRBV5-1,NA,TRBJ1-2,CASSLVLRANYGYTF,TGCGCCAGCAGCTTGGTGCTGCGAGCTAACTATGGCTACACCTTC
few,TRBV7-3,NA,TRBJ1-1,CASSPQGYTEAFF,TGTGCCAGCAGCCCACAGGGTTACACTGAAGCTTTCTTT
NA,TRBV18,TRBD1,TRBJ2-2,CASSPIPRQGAGELFF,TGTGCCAGCTCACCCATCCCAAGACAGGGTGCCGGGGAGCTGTTTTTT
NA,TRBV18,TRBD1,TRBJ2-6,CASSLLRDRGITSGANVLTF,TGTGCCAGCTCACTCCTCCGGGACAGGGGGATTACCTCTGGGGCCAACGTCCTGACTTTC
once,TRBV7-3,NA,TRBJ2-7,CASSFGVGSYEQYF,TGTGCCAGCAGCTTCGGGGTTGGCTCCTACGAGCAGTACTTC
once,TRBV6-2/TRBV6-3,NA,TRBJ2-5,CASSGPGQETQYF,TGTGCCAGCAGTGGGCCGGGGCAAGAGACCCAGTACTTC
NA,TRBV2,NA,TRBJ2-1,CASSEVTTYNEQFF,TGTGCCAGCAGTGAGGTGACTACTTACAATGAGCAGTTCTTC
NA,TRBV4-2,NA,TRBJ1-4,CTSSQDAAVEKLFF,TGTACCAGCAGCCAAGACGCTGCAGTGGAAAAACTGTTTTTT
NA,TRBV7-2,TRBD2,TRBJ2-3,CASRLALAGGLDTQYF,TGTGCCAGCAGGCTGGCCTTAGCGGGGGGGCTGGATACGCAGTATTTT
once,TRBV5-6,TRBD1,TRBJ2-3,CASSAGTATDTQYF,TGTGCCAGCAGCGCCGGGACAGCAACAGATACGCAGTATTTT
NA,TRBV6-5,NA,TRBJ1-1,CASSRDRVNTEAFF,TGTGCCAGCAGTCGGGATAGGGTGAACACTGAAGCTTTCTTT
NA,TRBV27,TRBD2,TRBJ2-3,CASSLLLAGARDTQYF,TGTGCCAGCAGTTTATTGTTAGCGGGGGCAAGAGATACGCAGTATTTT
NA,TRBV29-1,NA,TRBJ1-1,CSVGRAGNTEAFF,TGCAGCGTCGGCAGGGCTGGGAACACTGAAGCTTTCTTT
NA,TRBV5-1,NA,TRBJ1-5,CASSLGSGEGAQHF,TGCGCCAGCAGCTTGGGATCCGGGGAGGGAGCCCAGCATTTT
NA,TRBV5-1,TRBD1,TRBJ2-2,CASRSGQGGTGELFF,TGCGCCAGCAGGTCCGGACAGGGCGGCACCGGGGAGCTGTTTTTT